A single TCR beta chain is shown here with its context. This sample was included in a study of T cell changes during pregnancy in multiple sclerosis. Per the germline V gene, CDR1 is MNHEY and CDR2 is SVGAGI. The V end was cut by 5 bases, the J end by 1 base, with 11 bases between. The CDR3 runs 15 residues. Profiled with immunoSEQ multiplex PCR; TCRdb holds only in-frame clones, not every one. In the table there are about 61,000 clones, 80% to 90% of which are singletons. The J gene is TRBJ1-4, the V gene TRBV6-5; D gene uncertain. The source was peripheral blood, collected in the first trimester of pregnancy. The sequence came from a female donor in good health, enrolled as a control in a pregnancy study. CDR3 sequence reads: CASSMETGTNEKLFF. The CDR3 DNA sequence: TGTGCCAGCAGTATGGAAACGGGAACTAATGAAAAACTGTTTTTT.